A selection of T cell receptor beta chains follows, all from one sample in a study of blood T cell repertoires in COVID-19. Assay: immunoSEQ multiplex PCR; the TCRdb copy retains only in-frame clones and omits some. The sample has about 150,000 clones; around 84% are singletons. Specimen: PBMCs or T cells enriched from blood (not recorded which). The receptors stem from a woman in her forties or fifties who had recovered from COVID-19. Both conserved end residues are part of each CDR3. D genes are given only for firm matches. Clone size, where shown, is once, few, many, or a class for clones that have expanded.

TRBV15	.	.	TRBJ1-1	TGTGCCACCAGCAGTCCCATGAACACTGAAGCTTTCTTT	CATSSPMNTEAFF
TRBV18	.	.	TRBJ2-7	TGTGCCAGCTCACCTCCTCAGGGTAAAGAGCAGTACTTC	CASSPPQGKEQYF
TRBV28	TRBD1	.	TRBJ1-2	TGTGCCAGCAGTTCCCGGGACAGGGTCGAGTATGGCTACACCTTC	CASSSRDRVEYGYTF
TRBV11-3	TRBD1	once	TRBJ1-1	TGTGCCAGCACCCAGGGGGGGAACACTGAAGCTTTCTTT	CASTQGGNTEAFF
TRBV2	.	once	TRBJ2-3	TGTGCCAGACCGGGGGGCCAGGGAGATACGCAGTATTTT	CARPGGQGDTQYF
TRBV11-2	TRBD2	.	TRBJ2-7	TGTGCCAGCAGCCCTGGACTAGCGGGGGGTTACGAGCAGTACTTC	CASSPGLAGGYEQYF
TRBV3-1/TRBV3-2	.	.	TRBJ2-7	TGTGCCAGCAGCCGCTCGGTTAGCGTAACCTACGAGCAGTACTTC	CASSRSVSVTYEQYF
TRBV28	TRBD1	.	TRBJ1-5	TGTGCCAGCAGTTACAGGGGGCTTCAGCCCCAGCATTTT	CASSYRGLQPQHF
TRBV28	.	.	TRBJ2-3	TGTGCCAGCACCCCCGGAGGCGCCAACATGGATACGCAGTATTTT	CASTPGGANMDTQYF
TRBV6-2/TRBV6-3	.	.	TRBJ2-7	TGTGCCAGCAGCTCAGACTTCTACGAGCAGTACTTC	CASSSDFYEQYF
TRBV4-1	TRBD2	few	TRBJ2-7	TGCGCCAGCAGCCAAGGGACTAGCGTACCCGAGCAGTACTTC	CASSQGTSVPEQYF
TRBV10-3	TRBD1	.	TRBJ1-1	TGTGCCATCAGTTCTGACAGGGACGGGGAGAAAGCTTTCTTT	CAISSDRDGEKAFF
TRBV5-1	.	.	TRBJ2-2	TGCGCCAGCAGCCCGGGAGCGGCGGGTAGGACCGGGGAGCTGTTTTTT	CASSPGAAGRTGELFF
TRBV7-3	TRBD2	.	TRBJ2-1	TGTGCCAGCAGTCGAGCGGGAGTCCCCTCCTACAATGAGCAGTTCTTC	CASSRAGVPSYNEQFF
TRBV11-2	.	.	TRBJ2-6	TGTGCCAGCAGCTTAGGGCCAGGGGGGCTCTCTGGGGCCAACGTCCTGACTTTC	CASSLGPGGLSGANVLTF
TRBV2	.	.	TRBJ1-6	TGTGCCAGCAACCAGGGTTCAGCCTATAATTCACCCCTCCACTTT	CASNQGSAYNSPLHF
TRBV10-3	.	once	TRBJ2-6	TGTGCCATCTTGGACACGTACTCTGGGGCCAACGTCCTGACTTTC	CAILDTYSGANVLTF
TRBV18	.	.	TRBJ1-5	TGTGCCAGCTCACCATCAGGGAATCAGCCCCAGCATTTT	CASSPSGNQPQHF
TRBV2	TRBD2	.	TRBJ2-1	TGTGCCAGCAGGGCGTTCGGACTAGCGGGGCAAAATGAGCAGTTCTTC	CASRAFGLAGQNEQFF
TRBV7-9	TRBD1	once	TRBJ1-2	TGTGCCAGCAGCACGGGGACAGGGGGCAACACCTTC	CASSTGTGGNTF
TRBV3-1/TRBV3-2	.	.	TRBJ1-3	TGTGCCAGCAGCCAAATCGCGGAAAACACCATATATTTT	CASSQIAENTIYF
TRBV7-2	TRBD2	once	TRBJ2-7	TGTGCCAGCAGCTTCGGGCGCCGGAGGACTAGCGGCACCTACGAGCAGTACTTC	CASSFGRRRTSGTYEQYF
TRBV7-9	.	.	TRBJ2-7	TGTGCCAGCAGCTTAGGCCGGGAATCCTACGAGCAGTACTTC	CASSLGRESYEQYF
TRBV6-5	TRBD1	.	TRBJ2-7	TGTGCCAGCGGCGGACAGGCCCATTCCTACGAGCAGTACTTC	CASGGQAHSYEQYF
TRBV2	TRBD1	few	TRBJ1-5	TGTGCCAGCAGCGACAGGGCAGGGCGTCAGCCCCAGCATTTT	CASSDRAGRQPQHF